The rows below give T cell receptor beta chains drawn from one sample of a study of T cells in Graves' hyperthyroidism and ophthalmopathy. TCRdb reanalysed the multiplex PCR reads using MiXCR and keeps one entry per CDR3 protein. This table holds approximately 260,000 distinct CDR3 sequences, roughly 15% found once. Sequencing used blood. These receptors all come from a woman aged 45 to 65 with Graves' hyperthyroidism that later progressed to Graves' ophthalmopathy. CDR3s include the opening cysteine and the closing phenylalanine or tryptophan. Each record gives: clone size, CDR3 length, V gene, J gene, D gene, CDR3 DNA, CDR3 protein. A D gene is named only where the DNA matches it firmly. Rows give clone size only sometimes, using once, few, many, or a class for an expanded clone.

clone_size: many; cdr3_length: 15; v_call: TRBV18; j_call: TRBJ2-7; d_call: TRBD2; cdr3_nt: TGTGCCAGCTCACCTCGGACTAGCGAGTCCTACGAGCAGTACTTC; cdr3_aa: CASSPRTSESYEQYF
clone_size: few; cdr3_length: 11; v_call: TRBV10-3; j_call: TRBJ1-4; d_call: -; cdr3_nt: TGTGCCATCAGTTCAGGGGAAAAACTGTTTTTT; cdr3_aa: CAISSGEKLFF
clone_size: many; cdr3_length: 13; v_call: TRBV7-2; j_call: TRBJ1-1; d_call: -; cdr3_nt: TGTGCCAGCAGACCTCAGCCGAACACTGAAGCTTTCTTT; cdr3_aa: CASRPQPNTEAFF
clone_size: many; cdr3_length: 13; v_call: TRBV7-7; j_call: TRBJ2-1; d_call: -; cdr3_nt: TGTGCTAGCAGTTCCGGGACCGTCAATGAGCAGTTCTTC; cdr3_aa: CASSSGTVNEQFF
clone_size: -; cdr3_length: 18; v_call: TRBV20-1; j_call: TRBJ2-1; d_call: TRBD2; cdr3_nt: TGCAGTGCTGTCCACTCGACCGGGACTAGCGGGTCCTACAATGAGCAGTTCTTC; cdr3_aa: CSAVHSTGTSGSYNEQFF
clone_size: -; cdr3_length: 16; v_call: TRBV15; j_call: TRBJ2-4; d_call: -; cdr3_nt: TGTGCCACCAGCAGAGGTCTCACCCGTTCCCAAAACATTCAGTACTTC; cdr3_aa: CATSRGLTRSQNIQYF
clone_size: many; cdr3_length: 15; v_call: TRBV20-1; j_call: TRBJ1-6; d_call: -; cdr3_nt: TGCAGTGCTATTACCGGGGTTGTGGGGGTTTCACCCCTCCACTTT; cdr3_aa: CSAITGVVGVSPLHF
clone_size: -; cdr3_length: 15; v_call: TRBV7-3; j_call: TRBJ2-1; d_call: TRBD2; cdr3_nt: TGTGCCAGCACTTTCGGGACTAGCGGGAGTGGGGAGCAGTTCTTC; cdr3_aa: CASTFGTSGSGEQFF
clone_size: many; cdr3_length: 13; v_call: TRBV2; j_call: TRBJ2-7; d_call: TRBD1; cdr3_nt: TGTGCCAGCAGTGTTAACAGGGGCGACGAGCAGTACTTC; cdr3_aa: CASSVNRGDEQYF
clone_size: many; cdr3_length: 14; v_call: TRBV2; j_call: TRBJ2-5; d_call: -; cdr3_nt: TGTGCCAGCAGTGAAGGAGAGACTATGAGGGCCCAGTACTTC; cdr3_aa: CASSEGETMRAQYF
clone_size: many; cdr3_length: 16; v_call: TRBV5-1; j_call: TRBJ2-3; d_call: -; cdr3_nt: TGCGCCAGCAGCTTGTCAGGGGACGGCAGCACAGATACGCAGTATTTT; cdr3_aa: CASSLSGDGSTDTQYF
clone_size: many; cdr3_length: 13; v_call: TRBV6-1; j_call: TRBJ2-7; d_call: -; cdr3_nt: TGTGCCAGCAGTGAAAGGGGCTCCTACGAGCAGTACTTC; cdr3_aa: CASSERGSYEQYF
clone_size: many; cdr3_length: 15; v_call: TRBV18; j_call: TRBJ1-1; d_call: -; cdr3_nt: TGTGCCAGCTCACCAACCACTGGGGGGAACACTGAAGCTTTCTTT; cdr3_aa: CASSPTTGGNTEAFF
clone_size: many; cdr3_length: 15; v_call: TRBV5-1; j_call: TRBJ2-5; d_call: -; cdr3_nt: TGCGCCAGCAGCTTGGTGAGAGGGGACAAAGAGACCCAGTACTTC; cdr3_aa: CASSLVRGDKETQYF
clone_size: -; cdr3_length: 15; v_call: TRBV4-1; j_call: TRBJ1-2; d_call: -; cdr3_nt: TGCGCCAGCAGCCCGCGGGAGGGTCGTAACTATGGCTACACCTTC; cdr3_aa: CASSPREGRNYGYTF
clone_size: few; cdr3_length: 13; v_call: TRBV7-9; j_call: TRBJ2-7; d_call: -; cdr3_nt: TGTGCCAGCAGCCCTACAGAGGCCTACGAGCAGTACTTC; cdr3_aa: CASSPTEAYEQYF
clone_size: -; cdr3_length: 17; v_call: TRBV20-1; j_call: TRBJ1-4; d_call: -; cdr3_nt: TGCAGTGCTAGAGAGGCAGCCAAGCAACCTTCCAATGAAAAACTGTTTTTT; cdr3_aa: CSAREAAKQPSNEKLFF
clone_size: many; cdr3_length: 11; v_call: TRBV2; j_call: TRBJ1-2; d_call: -; cdr3_nt: TGTGCCAGCAGTGACACCTATGGCTACACCTTC; cdr3_aa: CASSDTYGYTF
clone_size: -; cdr3_length: 13; v_call: TRBV20-1; j_call: TRBJ2-1; d_call: TRBD2; cdr3_nt: TGCAGTGCTCCCTCGGGACTAGCGGGAGTACAGTTCTTC; cdr3_aa: CSAPSGLAGVQFF
clone_size: many; cdr3_length: 15; v_call: TRBV5-1; j_call: TRBJ2-1; d_call: TRBD1; cdr3_nt: TGCGCCAGCAGCCGCCCGACAGGGTCCAACAATGAGCAGTTCTTC; cdr3_aa: CASSRPTGSNNEQFF
clone_size: -; cdr3_length: 14; v_call: TRBV6-5; j_call: TRBJ1-6; d_call: -; cdr3_nt: TGTGCCAGCAGTTACTACAGGACTAATTCACCCCTCCACTTT; cdr3_aa: CASSYYRTNSPLHF
clone_size: many; cdr3_length: 15; v_call: TRBV20-1; j_call: TRBJ1-5; d_call: TRBD1; cdr3_nt: TGCAGTGCTAGACTACCGGGACAGGACAATCAGCCCCAGCATTTT; cdr3_aa: CSARLPGQDNQPQHF
clone_size: many; cdr3_length: 16; v_call: TRBV9; j_call: TRBJ2-5; d_call: -; cdr3_nt: TGTGCCAGCAGCGTAGGGAGGGGTTTGTACCAAGAGACCCAGTACTTC; cdr3_aa: CASSVGRGLYQETQYF
clone_size: many; cdr3_length: 13; v_call: TRBV9; j_call: TRBJ1-2; d_call: TRBD1; cdr3_nt: TGTGCCAGCAGCGACAGACAGGGCCACGGCTACACCTTC; cdr3_aa: CASSDRQGHGYTF
clone_size: many; cdr3_length: 17; v_call: TRBV30; j_call: TRBJ2-3; d_call: TRBD1; cdr3_nt: TGTGCCTGGAAAGGAAAAACTGGGACAGGGAAAGGGGATACGCAGTATTTT; cdr3_aa: CAWKGKTGTGKGDTQYF
clone_size: many; cdr3_length: 12; v_call: TRBV12-3/TRBV12-4; j_call: TRBJ2-7; d_call: -; cdr3_nt: TGTGCCACCGGGACTGGCTCCTACGAGCAGTACTTC; cdr3_aa: CATGTGSYEQYF
clone_size: many; cdr3_length: 13; v_call: TRBV29-1; j_call: TRBJ1-4; d_call: TRBD1; cdr3_nt: TGCAGCGTCTACGGGACAGGGAATGAAAAACTGTTTTTT; cdr3_aa: CSVYGTGNEKLFF
clone_size: many; cdr3_length: 16; v_call: TRBV29-1; j_call: TRBJ2-2; d_call: -; cdr3_nt: TGCAGCGTTGACGGGTGGGGCAGAGAGAGGAAAGGGGAGCTGTTTTTT; cdr3_aa: CSVDGWGRERKGELFF
clone_size: many; cdr3_length: 16; v_call: TRBV12-3/TRBV12-4; j_call: TRBJ2-1; d_call: TRBD2; cdr3_nt: TGTGCCAGCAGATCCCTTACTAGCGGGAGGGCCAATGAGCAGTTCTTC; cdr3_aa: CASRSLTSGRANEQFF
clone_size: once; cdr3_length: 14; v_call: TRBV7-2; j_call: TRBJ2-2; d_call: -; cdr3_nt: TGTGCCAGCAGCTTAACTAGTGGCACCGGGGAGCTGTTTTTT; cdr3_aa: CASSLTSGTGELFF
clone_size: -; cdr3_length: 16; v_call: TRBV19; j_call: TRBJ1-5; d_call: -; cdr3_nt: TGTGCCAGTAGTATAAATCGGAAATTAAGCAATCAGCCCCAGCATTTT; cdr3_aa: CASSINRKLSNQPQHF
clone_size: -; cdr3_length: 14; v_call: TRBV30; j_call: TRBJ2-3; d_call: -; cdr3_nt: TGTGCCTGGGGGGGACTGCAAGTCACAGATACGCAGTATTTT; cdr3_aa: CAWGGLQVTDTQYF
clone_size: -; cdr3_length: 17; v_call: TRBV13; j_call: TRBJ2-1; d_call: TRBD2; cdr3_nt: TGTGCCAGCAGCTCGCCGAGGGTAGCGGGATATCGGAATGAGCAGTTCTTC; cdr3_aa: CASSSPRVAGYRNEQFF
clone_size: many; cdr3_length: 12; v_call: TRBV18; j_call: TRBJ1-5; d_call: -; cdr3_nt: TGTGCCAGCTCACCGGGGGGCACGCCCCAGCATTTT; cdr3_aa: CASSPGGTPQHF
clone_size: -; cdr3_length: 16; v_call: TRBV7-8; j_call: TRBJ2-3; d_call: TRBD2; cdr3_nt: TGTGCCAGCAGCCGCGGGACTAGCGGGAGGTGGGATACGCAGTATTTT; cdr3_aa: CASSRGTSGRWDTQYF
clone_size: many; cdr3_length: 16; v_call: TRBV7-2; j_call: TRBJ2-7; d_call: TRBD1; cdr3_nt: TGTGCCAGCAGCCCCGGGACAGGGTGGTTACCCTACGAGCAGTACTTC; cdr3_aa: CASSPGTGWLPYEQYF
clone_size: few; cdr3_length: 15; v_call: TRBV6-1; j_call: TRBJ2-2; d_call: -; cdr3_nt: TGTGCCAGCAGTTCGGCACAGGGTCGAACCGGGGAGCTGTTTTTT; cdr3_aa: CASSSAQGRTGELFF
clone_size: many; cdr3_length: 12; v_call: TRBV28; j_call: TRBJ2-3; d_call: TRBD2; cdr3_nt: TGTGCCACCAACCAGGGAGGGGATACGCAGTATTTT; cdr3_aa: CATNQGGDTQYF
clone_size: many; cdr3_length: 12; v_call: TRBV7-2; j_call: TRBJ2-7; d_call: -; cdr3_nt: TGTGCCAGCAGCAGACAGGAGTACGAGCAGTACTTC; cdr3_aa: CASSRQEYEQYF
clone_size: -; cdr3_length: 14; v_call: TRBV9; j_call: TRBJ1-2; d_call: -; cdr3_nt: TGTGCCAGCAGCGCCTCCGGGCCCTGGGGAGGCTACACCTTC; cdr3_aa: CASSASGPWGGYTF
clone_size: -; cdr3_length: 13; v_call: TRBV20-1; j_call: TRBJ2-5; d_call: TRBD2; cdr3_nt: TGCAGTGCTAGAGGGGACTATAGCGGAGTTCAGTACTTC; cdr3_aa: CSARGDYSGVQYF
clone_size: many; cdr3_length: 12; v_call: TRBV7-8; j_call: TRBJ2-7; d_call: -; cdr3_nt: TGTGCCAGCAGCTCCAGCTCCTACGAGCAGTACTTC; cdr3_aa: CASSSSSYEQYF
clone_size: many; cdr3_length: 14; v_call: TRBV12-3/TRBV12-4; j_call: TRBJ1-1; d_call: -; cdr3_nt: TGTGCCAGCAGTTTTGGGGCGGGTTTTACTGAAGCTTTCTTT; cdr3_aa: CASSFGAGFTEAFF
clone_size: many; cdr3_length: 15; v_call: TRBV6-7; j_call: TRBJ2-3; d_call: TRBD1; cdr3_nt: TGTGCCAGCATTCCGGACAGGGGCGGGGAAGATACGCAGTATTTT; cdr3_aa: CASIPDRGGEDTQYF
clone_size: many; cdr3_length: 15; v_call: TRBV18; j_call: TRBJ1-6; d_call: -; cdr3_nt: TGTGCCAGCTCACCACTTGGGGGGCGAAATTCACCCCTCCACTTT; cdr3_aa: CASSPLGGRNSPLHF
clone_size: few; cdr3_length: 19; v_call: TRBV7-9; j_call: TRBJ2-7; d_call: TRBD1; cdr3_nt: TGTGCCAGCAGCCATACTTGGACAGGGCGAATATGGGGCTCCTACGAGCAGTACTTC; cdr3_aa: CASSHTWTGRIWGSYEQYF